This entry features one TCR beta chain sequence. Its antigen is as yet unknown. These data are taken from a study of T cells in Graves' hyperthyroidism and ophthalmopathy. Study-wide results and caveats: The majority of expanded thyroid clonotypes above 0.001 also appeared in blood.

TCR beta CDR3 regions were amplified from RNA transcripts. During a first-round RT-PCR of the TCR CDR3, the HTBI primer set was used. TCRdb re-called the multiplex PCR reads through MiXCR, storing one row per CDR3 protein. Here the sample spans roughly 740,000 distinct CDR3 sequences, 16% being singletons. Sequences were obtained from blood. This TCR came from a man between 18 and 35 years old with Graves' hyperthyroidism.

CDR3 amino acids: CASSFPDYEQYF. The CDR3 DNA reads as TGTGCCAGCAGCTTCCCGGACTACGAGCAGTACTTC. The rearrangement joins TRBV7-2 to TRBJ2-7; D is ambiguous. Deletions cut 3 bases from V and 3 bases from J, with 6 bases between. Per germline, CDR1 SGHTA and CDR2 FQGNSA. The CDR3 extends over 12 amino acids.